The source of this TCR beta chain is a study of blood T cell repertoires in COVID-19. The V gene end was trimmed by 4 bases and the J gene end by 7 bases; junction bases not matched to a gene: 6. The germline V gene has CDR1 SQVTM and CDR2 ANQGSEA. The CDR3 has 13 amino acids. Sequencing was performed with immunoSEQ multiplex PCR; in TCRdb, only in-frame clones are kept and a portion is missing. The sample shows roughly 260,000 clones, about 87% of them seen only once. This TCR was sampled from a woman between 40 and 50 years old with acute or convalescent COVID-19. Sequences were obtained from peripheral blood. The genes are TRBV29-1 and TRBJ2-1; TRBD1 aligns across 8 bases. CDR3 sequence (DNA): TGCAGCGTTGGGACGGACAGGGTTAATGAGCAGTTCTTC. Residues: CSVGTDRVNEQFF.